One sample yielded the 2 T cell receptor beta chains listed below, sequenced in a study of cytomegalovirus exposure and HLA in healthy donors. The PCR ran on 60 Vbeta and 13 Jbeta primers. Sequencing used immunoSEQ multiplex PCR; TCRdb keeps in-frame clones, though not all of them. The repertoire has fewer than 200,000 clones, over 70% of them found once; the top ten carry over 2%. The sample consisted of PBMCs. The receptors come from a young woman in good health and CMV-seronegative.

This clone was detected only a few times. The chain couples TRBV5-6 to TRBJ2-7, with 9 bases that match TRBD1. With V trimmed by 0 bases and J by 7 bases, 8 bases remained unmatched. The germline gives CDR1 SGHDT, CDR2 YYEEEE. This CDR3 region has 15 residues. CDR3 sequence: CASSLGTGDLREQYF. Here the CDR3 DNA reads TGTGCCAGCAGCTTGGGGACAGGGGACCTTAGGGAGCAGTACTTC.

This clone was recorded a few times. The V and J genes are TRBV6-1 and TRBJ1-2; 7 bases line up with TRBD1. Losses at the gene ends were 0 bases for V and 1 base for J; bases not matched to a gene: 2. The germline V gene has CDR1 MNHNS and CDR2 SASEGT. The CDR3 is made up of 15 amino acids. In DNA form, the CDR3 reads TGTGCCAGCAGTGAAGCAGCAGGGGGTAACTATGGCTACACCTTC. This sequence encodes CASSEAAGGNYGYTF.